One sample yielded the 23 T cell receptor beta chains listed below, sequenced in a study of T-cell memory formation after mild COVID-19 (dated by TCRdb to about 2021). Receptor libraries were prepared by 5' RACE. The data were produced on an Illumina NovaSeq 6000. The public sequencing data were trimmed at Q25 with fastp and processed into clonotypes with MiXCR by TCRdb, which kept only in-frame beta chains. Merged by CDR3 protein, the rows form single entries marked with the most common genes and DNA. A total of fewer than 700,000 distinct CDR3 sequences appear in this sample, less than 25% of them only once. Around 8.4% of the sample rests with the top ten. The sample was PBMCs or a T cell subset sorted from them (not recorded which). These receptors were obtained from an adult woman who had mild COVID-19 (a few samples of this study predate the infection). The sample titles of this study are shuffled in the database, so cell type and time point are left out; the donor was told from shared clones.

This clonotype turned up a few times. The chain combines TRBV20-1 with TRBJ1-2; weak D call: TRBD1 (5 bases). The CDR3 covers 14 residues. Trimming pared 4 bases from V and 1 base from J, leaving 13 bases between. Germline loops: CDR1 DFQATT, CDR2 SNEGSKA (reference sequence). This CDR3 is CSATDNRFNYGYTF. The CDR3 nucleotides are TGCAGTGCTACAGATAACAGGTTTAACTATGGCTACACCTTC.

This chain links TRBV4-1 with TRBJ2-5; maybe TRBD1 (5 bases). The CDR3 is 15 amino acids. Germline V gives CDR1 MGHRA, CDR2 YSYEKL. Trimming removed 1 base at V and 5 bases at J, with 14 bases between. The CDR3 region is CASSQATRGRETQYF. The CDR3 DNA sequence: TGCGCCAGCAGCCAAGCCACAAGGGGCAGGGAGACCCAGTACTTC.

There are many counts of this clonotype. The V gene is TRBV12-3 or TRBV12-4, the J gene TRBJ2-1; 7 nucleotides align to TRBD2. Trimming at V came to 5 bases and at J to 6 bases, leaving 10 bases not matched to a gene. The CDR3 runs 15 residues. CDR3 coding DNA: TGTGCCAGCAGTCCGCGACGGACTAGTGGCAATGAGCAGTTCTTC. Amino acid sequence: CASSPRRTSGNEQFF.

This sequence joins TRBV20-1 and TRBJ1-1; maybe TRBD1 (6 bases). Germline V gene lookup returns CDR1 DFQATT and CDR2 SNEGSKA (reference sequence). Trimming removed 0 bases at V and 1 base at J, with 12 bases between. This CDR3 is built from 15 residues. In DNA, the CDR3 is TGCAGTGCTAGAGAGGGATCGACAGGGAACACTGAAGCTTTCTTT. Protein: CSAREGSTGNTEAFF.

The V and J genes are TRBV5-1 and TRBJ1-1; tentatively, D is TRBD1 (5 bases). Trimming cost V 0 bases and J 5 bases, with 14 bases left between them. Germline V gene sequence: CDR1 SGHRS, CDR2 YFSETQ. The CDR3 is 15 residues long. The CDR3 loop reads CASSLGSRDWTEAFF. The CDR3 DNA sequence: TGCGCCAGCAGCTTGGGTTCCAGGGACTGGACTGAAGCTTTCTTT.

Worth noting for this clonotype: Given a much more abundant clone one base away, this may be a read error. The J gene is TRBJ1-5, the V gene TRBV5-1, with 8 bases fitting TRBD1. The CDR3 is made up of 15 amino acids. Per the germline V gene, CDR1 is SGHRS and CDR2 is YFSETQ. The CDR3 DNA follows: TGCGCCAGCAGCTTGAACAGGGGGGACGATCAGCCCCAGAATTTT. It translates to CASSLNRGDDQPQNF.

This clonotype has a handful of counts. The rearrangement links TRBV7-9 to TRBJ2-7; D not certain. CDR3 length: 11 amino acids. Between the trimmed V and J ends, which lost 5 bases and 5 bases, there was a span of 7 bases. Looked up from germline, CDR1 is SEHNR and CDR2 is FQNEAQ (reference sequence). CDR3 bases: TGTGCCAGCAGCCCGGACGACGAGCAGTACTTC. Translation: CASSPDDEQYF.

Here the CDR3 DNA reads TGCAGTGCTAGAGATAGTGGGACTAGCGGGATGGTCGAGTCCTACAATGAGCAGTTCTTC. Amino acids: CSARDSGTSGMVESYNEQFF. V gene TRBV20-1 combines with J gene TRBJ2-1; 13 nucleotides agree with TRBD2. Trimming cost V 0 bases and J 1 base; bases outside gene matches: 12. This CDR3 spans 20 amino acids. Germline CDR1 is DFQATT and CDR2 is SNEGSKA (reference sequence).

This clonotype showed up just a few times. The rearrangement links TRBV7-2 to TRBJ1-2; D not resolved. There are 13 residues in the CDR3. The V gene's germline CDR1 is SGHTA and CDR2 FQGNSA. Trimming removed 5 bases at V and 9 bases at J, with 16 bases between. CDR3: CASSPDGSRSYTF. The CDR3 DNA reads as TGTGCCAGCAGCCCAGACGGCTCGCGGAGCTACACCTTC.

V gene TRBV30 combines with J gene TRBJ2-3; D call uncertain. Germline lookup yields CDR1 GTSNPN and CDR2 SVGIG (reference sequence). The germline V and J ends were trimmed by 0 bases and 5 bases, with 9 bases remaining between them. This CDR3 has 13 amino acids. CDR3 protein: CAWSVGGLDTQYF. Here the CDR3 DNA reads TGTGCCTGGAGTGTAGGCGGCCTAGATACGCAGTATTTT.

The V call is TRBV18, the J call TRBJ2-7; D unresolved. With 3 bases removed from V and 3 bases from J, the gap between germline ends came to 15 bases. CDR1 KGHSH and CDR2 LQKENI come from the germline V gene. The CDR3 contains 15 residues. CDR3 in DNA: TGTGCCAGCTCACCGCCCGGGTCTTCCCTCTACGAGCAGTACTTC. It translates to CASSPPGSSLYEQYF.

The chain recombines TRBV24-1 with TRBJ1-1; TRBD1 is a possible D gene (5 bases). The CDR3 runs to 13 residues. The ends were cut back, 7 bases at V and 5 bases at J, with 13 bases in the middle. In germline, CDR1 is KGHDR, CDR2 SFDVKD. This CDR3 is CATSRGGRTEAFF. The CDR3 DNA is TGTGCCACCAGCCGCGGGGGGAGAACTGAAGCTTTCTTT.

The chain couples TRBV5-5 to TRBJ1-1, with 7 bases identical to TRBD1. V lost 3 bases, J lost 1 base, and 12 bases stayed unmatched. The germline V gene encodes CDR1 SGHKS and CDR2 YYEKEE (reference sequence). The length of the CDR3 is 17 residues. CDR3 coding DNA: TGTGCCAGCAGCTCTACCGGGACAGCCTCGTGGAACACTGAAGCTTTCTTT. Translated: CASSSTGTASWNTEAFF.

CDR3 nucleotide sequence: TGTGCCAGTTCTCGGTCGGGAGGGCCGGGAGAGACCCAGTACTTC. Translated: CASSRSGGPGETQYF. The genes are TRBV6-5 and TRBJ2-5, with 8 bases aligning to TRBD2. The germline CDR1 and CDR2 sequences are MNHEY and SVGAGI. The CDR3 runs 15 residues. V was clipped by 9 bases and J by 4 bases; unmatched bases: 13.

The chain uses TRBV24-1 and TRBJ1-2; the D is unclear. Germline values: CDR1 KGHDR, CDR2 SFDVKD. The CDR3 length is 15 residues. Trimming stripped 2 bases from V and 3 bases from J, with 12 bases between. This CDR3 is CATSDSIGNDYGYTF. CDR3 sequence (DNA): TGTGCCACCAGTGATTCCATCGGGAACGACTATGGCTACACCTTC.

This clonotype was recorded at least ten times. The gene calls are TRBV20-1 and TRBJ2-3; D gene unclear. CDR1 DFQATT and CDR2 SNEGSKA come from the germline V gene (reference sequence). Deletions cut 1 base from V and 2 bases from J, with 7 bases between. The length of the CDR3 is 13 residues. CDR3 amino acids: CSARGFNTDTQYF. The CDR3 DNA reads TGCAGTGCTAGAGGGTTCAACACAGATACGCAGTATTTT.

The J gene is TRBJ2-5, the V gene TRBV18; tentative D call: TRBD2 (5 bases). Per germline, CDR1 KGHSH and CDR2 LQKENI. V was clipped by 3 bases and J by 3 bases, with 11 bases between them. CDR3 size: 14 residues. DNA of the CDR3: TGTGCCAGCTCACCTCGGGCGGGCGAAGAGACCCAGTACTTC. Residues: CASSPRAGEETQYF. Full variable domain (remainder filled in from reference TRBV18 and TRBJ2-5): NAGVMQNPRHLVRRRGQEARLRCSPMKGHSHVYWYRQLPEEGLKFMVYLQKENIIDESGMPKERFSAEFPKEGPSILRIQQVVRGDSAAYFCASSPRAGEETQYFGPGTRLLVL.

This clonotype was recorded many times. This chain links TRBV5-1 with TRBJ2-3; TRBD2 aligns across 12 bases. The germline V gene encodes CDR1 SGHRS and CDR2 YFSETQ. The CDR3 spans 16 residues. V lost 3 bases to trimming and J lost 2 bases; unmatched junction nucleotides: 4. The DNA of the CDR3 is TGCGCCAGCAGCTCGACTAGCGGGGGACACACAGATACGCAGTATTTT. Its protein is CASSSTSGGHTDTQYF.

The chain is built from TRBV4-2 and TRBJ2-5; 9 nucleotides align to TRBD2. This CDR3 is 17 amino acids long. The junction had 13 bases not matched to a gene; V was cut back by 3 bases and J by 5 bases. The germline gives CDR1 LGHNA, CDR2 YNFKEQ. The DNA for the CDR3 is TGTGCCAGCAGCCACCCTACTCAGCGGGAGGTAGTGGAGACCCAGTACTTC. The encoded protein is CASSHPTQREVVETQYF.

As DNA, the CDR3 is TGTGCCACCAGTGATACGAGGGGGAAATCCTACAATGAGCAGTTCTTC. Translated: CATSDTRGKSYNEQFF. This chain connects TRBV24-1 to TRBJ2-1, with D possibly matching TRBD1 (6 bases). This CDR3 has 16 amino acids. Germline V gives CDR1 KGHDR, CDR2 SFDVKD. V lost 3 bases and J 1 base, leaving 12 bases between the germline ends.

The sample holds a few counts of this clonotype. The chain links TRBV5-5 to TRBJ1-1; D call uncertain. Trimming removed 1 base from V and 4 bases from J, with 8 bases in between. Germline assignment: CDR1 SGHKS and CDR2 YYEKEE (reference sequence). The CDR3 is 13 residues long. Written as DNA, the CDR3 is TGTGCCAGCAGCTTGCAGGATGCCACTGAAGCTTTCTTT. It is translated as CASSLQDATEAFF.

Many counts were recorded for this clonotype. This rearrangement joins TRBV18 to TRBJ1-5; 7 bases map to TRBD1. V trimming: 2 bases; J trimming: 2 bases; junction bases outside the gene matches: 9. Germline loops: CDR1 KGHSH, CDR2 LQKENI. The CDR3 contains 17 residues. In DNA, the CDR3 is TGTGCCAGCTCACCAGGGACAGACATGTTTGGCAATCAGCCCCAGCATTTT. Encoded protein: CASSPGTDMFGNQPQHF.

This clonotype was detected a few times. This chain joins TRBV20-1 and TRBJ2-1; D is undetermined. The ends were cut back, 0 bases at V and 5 bases at J, with 14 bases in the middle. CDR3 length: 15 residues. The germline gives CDR1 DFQATT, CDR2 SNEGSKA (reference sequence). CDR3 protein: CSARDPRRTNNEQFF. CDR3 coding DNA: TGCAGTGCTAGAGATCCTAGAAGGACCAACAATGAGCAGTTCTTC.